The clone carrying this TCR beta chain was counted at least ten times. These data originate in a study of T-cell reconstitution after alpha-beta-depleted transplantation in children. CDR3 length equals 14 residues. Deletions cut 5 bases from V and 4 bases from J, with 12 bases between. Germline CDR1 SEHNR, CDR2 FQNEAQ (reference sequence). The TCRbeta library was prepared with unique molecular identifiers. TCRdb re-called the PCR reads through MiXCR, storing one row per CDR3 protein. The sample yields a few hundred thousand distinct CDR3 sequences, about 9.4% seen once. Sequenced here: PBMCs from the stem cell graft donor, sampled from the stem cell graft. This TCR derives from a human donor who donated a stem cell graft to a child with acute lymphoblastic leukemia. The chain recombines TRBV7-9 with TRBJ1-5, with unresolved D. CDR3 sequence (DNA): TGTGCCAGCAGCCCTACGGGGTTAAATCAGCCCCAGCATTTT. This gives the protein CASSPTGLNQPQHF.